The present T cell receptor beta chain was sequenced within a study of T cell repertoires and HLA-DP antigens. About the research overall: CD4+ T cells were cocultured with HeLa cells expressing HLA-DP. Study results and limitations: Average cumulative frequency of previously undetected clones was 36.3% against one allele and less than 60% against the other.

The PCR primers covered 54 TRBV and 13 TRBJ segments. The assay was immunoSEQ multiplex PCR, and TCRdb's table has in-frame clones only and misses some. The profile shows around 90,000 clones, around nine tenths of them singletons. In regard to this clone: Antigen specificity is unknown.

Germline values: CDR1 SGDLS, CDR2 YYNGEE. Trimming left V 0 bases short and J 5 bases short, with 17 bases between. There are 17 residues in the CDR3. The source is a man aged 50-59 years in good health and CMV-seronegative. The material sequenced was CD4+ T cells from PBMCs. J is TRBJ2-2 and V is TRBV9; D might be TRBD2 (5 bases). CDR3: CASSVALGGGRTGELFF. For the CDR3, the DNA is TGTGCCAGCAGCGTAGCTCTCGGTGGTGGGAGAACCGGGGAGCTGTTTTTT.